The clone carrying this TCR beta chain has just a few counts. This sample was included in a study of T-cell reconstitution after alpha-beta-depleted transplantation in children. Trimming removed 2 bases from V and 1 base from J, with 15 bases in between. CDR3 length equals 16 residues. Germline V gene lookup returns CDR1 MNHEY and CDR2 SVGEGT. Unique molecular identifiers were incorporated into the prepared TCRbeta library. TCRdb reprocessed the PCR reads via MiXCR and lists one record per CDR3 protein. This table has about 610,000 distinct CDR3 sequences, over 9.5% appearing once. Sequenced material: PBMCs from the stem cell graft donor, taken from the stem cell graft. The sequence came from a human donor who donated a stem cell graft to a child with acute myeloid leukemia. The V call is TRBV6-2 or TRBV6-3, the J call TRBJ2-7, with D tentatively TRBD1 (6 bases). CDR3 in DNA: TGTGCCAGCAGTTACAAGGTGGGGGCCAATTCCTACGAGCAGTACTTC. Protein: CASSYKVGANSYEQYF.